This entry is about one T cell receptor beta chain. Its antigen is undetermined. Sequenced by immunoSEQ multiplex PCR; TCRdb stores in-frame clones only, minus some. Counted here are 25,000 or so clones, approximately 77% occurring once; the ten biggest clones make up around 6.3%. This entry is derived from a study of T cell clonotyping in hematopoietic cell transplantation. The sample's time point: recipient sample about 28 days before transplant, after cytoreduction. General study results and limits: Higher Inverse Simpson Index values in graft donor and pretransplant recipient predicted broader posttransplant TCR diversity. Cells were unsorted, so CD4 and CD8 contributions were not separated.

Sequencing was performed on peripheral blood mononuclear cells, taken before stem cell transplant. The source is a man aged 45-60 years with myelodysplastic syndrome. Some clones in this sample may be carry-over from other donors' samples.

The chain's CDR3 is CASSEDDNEQFF. The CDR3 coding sequence is TGTGCCAGCAGCGAGGACGACAATGAGCAGTTCTTC. The chain employs TRBV9 and TRBJ2-1, with unresolved D. The CDR3 is made up of 12 amino acids. Germline V gene lookup returns CDR1 SGDLS and CDR2 YYNGEE. Between the trimmed V and J ends, which lost 3 bases and 5 bases, there was a span of 6 bases. Variable domain in full (rest from reference TRBV9 and TRBJ2-1): DSGVTQTPKHLITATGQRVTLRCSPRSGDLSVYWYQQSLDQGLQFLIQYYNGEERAKGNILERFSAQQFPDLHSELNLSSLELGDSALYFCASSEDDNEQFFGPGTRLTVL.